This TCR beta chain came from a study of T cell changes during pregnancy in multiple sclerosis. This clone was seen just once. Per the germline V gene, CDR1 is MDHEN and CDR2 is SYDVKM. This CDR3 contains 14 residues. Trimming removed 3 bases at V and 5 bases at J, with 13 bases between. TCRdb's copy holds only in-frame clones and misses some; the assay was immunoSEQ multiplex PCR. This sample has tens of thousands of clones; 85% to 95% occur once, and the top ten carry 2.8%. The receptor comes from a female donor in good health, enrolled as a control in a pregnancy study. The chain recombines TRBV28 with TRBJ1-1, with D perhaps matching TRBD1 (6 bases). The sample here was peripheral blood, taken in the third trimester of pregnancy. CDR3: CASSFGGAITEAFF. CDR3 in DNA: TGTGCCAGCAGTTTTGGGGGGGCTATTACTGAAGCTTTCTTT.